This entry lists 3 T cell receptor beta chains sequenced from one sample in a study of early T cells in non-severe SARS-CoV-2 infection. TCRdb re-called the 5' RACE reads through MiXCR, storing one row per CDR3 protein. The sample contains over 60,000 distinct CDR3 sequences, roughly 10% of which appear only once. The material sequenced was whole blood, taken at baseline. The receptors come from an adult who was a healthcare worker with PCR-confirmed SARS-CoV-2 infection or an uninfected control (not recorded which).

This clonotype has at least ten counts. The J gene is TRBJ2-3, the V gene TRBV6-1; the D gene is possibly TRBD2 (6 bases). CDR3 size: 16 residues. Trimming cost V 6 bases and J 3 bases, with 19 bases left between them. Per the germline V gene, CDR1 is MNHNS and CDR2 is SASEGT. The DNA for the CDR3 is TGTGCCAGCAGCCCCCCGGCCCCTGGGGGGACAGATACGCAGTATTTT. Its translation is CASSPPAPGGTDTQYF.

This clonotype was detected a few times. This chain links TRBV6-6 with TRBJ1-1; D remains unclear. This CDR3 is 14 amino acids long. Germline V lookup: CDR1 MNHNY, CDR2 SVGAGI (reference sequence). The V end was cut by 4 bases, the J end by 7 bases, with 16 bases between. DNA of the CDR3: TGTGCCAGCAGTTCCGAGGCGGCCCAACTTGAAGCTTTCTTT. This encodes CASSSEAAQLEAFF.

This clonotype was seen only a few times. The chain couples TRBV11-2 to TRBJ1-1, with 8 bases identical to TRBD1. Germline lookup yields CDR1 SGHAT and CDR2 FQNNGV. This CDR3 has 15 residues. J lost 1 base, V lost 4 bases, and 5 bases had no gene match. DNA of the CDR3: TGTGCCAGCAGCTCACAAGGGACAGGGAACACTGAAGCTTTCTTT. Protein: CASSSQGTGNTEAFF. Based on the CDR3 plus reference TRBV11-2 and TRBJ1-1, the full variable domain is EAGVAQSPRYKIIEKRQSVAFWCNPISGHATLYWYQQILGQGPKLLIQFQNNGVVDDSQLPKDRFSAERLKGVDSTLKIQPAKLEDSAVYLCASSSQGTGNTEAFFGQGTRLTVV.